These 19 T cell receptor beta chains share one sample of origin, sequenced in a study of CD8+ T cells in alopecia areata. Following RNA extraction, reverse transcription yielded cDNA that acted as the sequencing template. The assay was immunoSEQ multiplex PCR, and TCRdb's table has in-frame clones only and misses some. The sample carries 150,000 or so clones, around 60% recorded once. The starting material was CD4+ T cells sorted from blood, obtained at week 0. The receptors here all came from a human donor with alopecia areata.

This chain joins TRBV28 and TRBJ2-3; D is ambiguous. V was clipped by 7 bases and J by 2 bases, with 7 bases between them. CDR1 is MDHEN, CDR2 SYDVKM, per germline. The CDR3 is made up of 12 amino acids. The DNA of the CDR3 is TGTGCCAGCACTCCAAACACAGATACGCAGTATTTT. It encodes CASTPNTDTQYF.

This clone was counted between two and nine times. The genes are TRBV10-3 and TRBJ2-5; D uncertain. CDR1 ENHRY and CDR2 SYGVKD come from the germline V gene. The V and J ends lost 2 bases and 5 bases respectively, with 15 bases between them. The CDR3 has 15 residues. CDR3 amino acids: CAISERAESGETQYF. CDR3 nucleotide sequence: TGTGCCATCAGTGAGAGGGCAGAAAGTGGGGAGACCCAGTACTTC.

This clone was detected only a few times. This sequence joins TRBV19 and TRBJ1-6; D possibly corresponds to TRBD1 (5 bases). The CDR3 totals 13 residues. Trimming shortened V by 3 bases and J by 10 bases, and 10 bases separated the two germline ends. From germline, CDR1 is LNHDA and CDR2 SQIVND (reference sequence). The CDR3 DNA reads TGTGCCAGTAGTATGACAGATTTATCACCCCTCCACTTT. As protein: CASSMTDLSPLHF.

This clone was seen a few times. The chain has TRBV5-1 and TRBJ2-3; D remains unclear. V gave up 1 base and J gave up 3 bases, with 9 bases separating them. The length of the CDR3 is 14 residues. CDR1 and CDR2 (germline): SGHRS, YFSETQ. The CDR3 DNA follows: TGCGCCAGCAGCTTGTCGCCTATTACAGATACGCAGTATTTT. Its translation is CASSLSPITDTQYF.

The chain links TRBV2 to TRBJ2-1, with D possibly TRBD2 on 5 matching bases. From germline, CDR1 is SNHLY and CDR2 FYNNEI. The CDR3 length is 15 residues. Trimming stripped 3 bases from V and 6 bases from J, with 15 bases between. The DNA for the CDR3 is TGTGCCAGCAGTGACGACTACCCTAAGTCCAATGAGCAGTTCTTC. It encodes CASSDDYPKSNEQFF.

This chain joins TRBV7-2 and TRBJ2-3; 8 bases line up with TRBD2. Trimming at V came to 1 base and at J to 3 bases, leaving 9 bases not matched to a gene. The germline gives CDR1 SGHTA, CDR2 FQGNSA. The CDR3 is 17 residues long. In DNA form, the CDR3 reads TGTGCCAGCAGCTTAGGGGCCCTAGCGGGTAGAACAGATACGCAGTATTTT. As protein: CASSLGALAGRTDTQYF.

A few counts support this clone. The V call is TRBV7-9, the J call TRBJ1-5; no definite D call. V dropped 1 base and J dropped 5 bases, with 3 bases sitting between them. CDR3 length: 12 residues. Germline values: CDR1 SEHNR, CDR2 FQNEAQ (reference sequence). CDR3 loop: CASSLGDQPQHF. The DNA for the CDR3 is TGTGCCAGCAGCTTAGGGGATCAGCCCCAGCATTTT.

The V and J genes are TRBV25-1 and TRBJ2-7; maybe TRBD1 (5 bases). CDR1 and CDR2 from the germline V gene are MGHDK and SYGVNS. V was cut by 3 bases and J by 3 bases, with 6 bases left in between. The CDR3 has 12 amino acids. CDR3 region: CASSDRDYEQYF. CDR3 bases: TGTGCCAGCAGTGACAGGGACTACGAGCAGTACTTC.

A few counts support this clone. The CDR3 DNA reads as TGCAGCGTTGACGGGGGGGCCGATGAGCAGTTCTTC. This translates into CSVDGGADEQFF. V is TRBV29-1 and J is TRBJ2-1; 8 positions agree with TRBD2. The CDR3 is 12 amino acids. Germline V CDR1 and CDR2: SQVTM, ANQGSEA. The V segment lost 3 bases and the J segment 8 bases; nucleotides outside the gene matches: 3.

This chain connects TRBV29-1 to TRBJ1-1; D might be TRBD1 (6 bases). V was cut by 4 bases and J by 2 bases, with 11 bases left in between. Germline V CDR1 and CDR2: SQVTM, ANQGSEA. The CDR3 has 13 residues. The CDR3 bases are TGCAGCGTTGGAGGGGGGACCAACACTGAAGCTTTCTTT. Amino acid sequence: CSVGGGTNTEAFF.

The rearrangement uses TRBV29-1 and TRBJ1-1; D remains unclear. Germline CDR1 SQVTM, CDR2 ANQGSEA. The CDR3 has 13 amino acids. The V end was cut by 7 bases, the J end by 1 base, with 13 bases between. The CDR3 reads CSAGLWENTEAFF. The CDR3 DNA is TGCAGCGCCGGCCTATGGGAGAACACTGAAGCTTTCTTT.

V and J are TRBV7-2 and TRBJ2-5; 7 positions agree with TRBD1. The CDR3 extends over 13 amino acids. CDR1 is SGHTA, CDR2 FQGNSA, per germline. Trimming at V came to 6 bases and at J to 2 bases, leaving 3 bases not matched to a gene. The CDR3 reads CASSRQGQETQYF. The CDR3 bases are TGTGCCAGCAGTCGACAGGGACAAGAGACCCAGTACTTC.

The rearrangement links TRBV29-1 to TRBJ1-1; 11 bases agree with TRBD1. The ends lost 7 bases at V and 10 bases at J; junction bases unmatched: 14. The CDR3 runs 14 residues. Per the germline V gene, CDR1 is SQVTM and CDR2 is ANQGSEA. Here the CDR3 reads CSADGTGTGGLAFF. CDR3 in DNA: TGCAGCGCGGACGGCACCGGGACAGGGGGTTTAGCTTTCTTT.

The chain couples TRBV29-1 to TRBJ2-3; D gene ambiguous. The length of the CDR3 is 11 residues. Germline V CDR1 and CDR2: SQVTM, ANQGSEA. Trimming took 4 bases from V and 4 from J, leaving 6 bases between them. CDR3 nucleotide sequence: TGCAGCGTTGTTGGTCCAGATACGCAGTATTTT. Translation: CSVVGPDTQYF.

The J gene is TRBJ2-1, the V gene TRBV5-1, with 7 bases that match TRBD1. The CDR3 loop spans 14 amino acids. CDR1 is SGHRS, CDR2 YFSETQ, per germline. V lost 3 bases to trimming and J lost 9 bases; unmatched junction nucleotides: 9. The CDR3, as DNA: TGCGCCAGCAGCTGGACAGGACCCGCCGGTGAGCAGTTCTTC. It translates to CASSWTGPAGEQFF. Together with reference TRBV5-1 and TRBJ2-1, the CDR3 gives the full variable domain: KAGVTQTPRYLIKTRGQQVTLSCSPISGHRSVSWYQQTPGQGLQFLFEYFSETQRNKGNFPGRFSGRQFSNSRSEMNVSTLELGDSALYLCASSWTGPAGEQFFGPGTRLTVL.

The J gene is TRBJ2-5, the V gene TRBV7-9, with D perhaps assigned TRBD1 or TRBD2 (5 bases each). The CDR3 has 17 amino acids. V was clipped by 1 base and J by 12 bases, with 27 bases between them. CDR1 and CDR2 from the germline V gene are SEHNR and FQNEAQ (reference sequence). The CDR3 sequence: CASSLESVTGRRRGKYF. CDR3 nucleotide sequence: TGTGCCAGCAGCTTAGAAAGTGTTACGGGACGGCGGAGAGGAAAGTACTTC. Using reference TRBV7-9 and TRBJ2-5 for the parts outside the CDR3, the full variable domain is DTGVSQNPRHKITKRGQNVTFRCDPISEHNRLYWYRQTLGQGPEFLTYFQNEAQLEKSRLLSDRFSAERPKGSFSTLEIQRTEQGDSAMYLCASSLESVTGRRRGKYFGPGTRLLVL.

The CDR3 bases are TGTGCCAGCAGCTTATTCAACACCGGGGAGCTGTTTTTT. It specifies CASSLFNTGELFF. This chain links TRBV7-3 with TRBJ2-2; no firm D call. Looked up from germline, CDR1 is SGHTA and CDR2 is FQGTGA. V was cut by 2 bases and J by 2 bases, with 3 bases left in between. This CDR3 is 13 amino acids long.

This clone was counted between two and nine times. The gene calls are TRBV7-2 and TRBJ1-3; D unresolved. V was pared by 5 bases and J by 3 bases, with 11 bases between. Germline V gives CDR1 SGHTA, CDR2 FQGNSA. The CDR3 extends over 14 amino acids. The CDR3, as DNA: TGTGCCAGCAGCCCTGCTATAGGTGGAAACACCATATATTTT. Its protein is CASSPAIGGNTIYF.

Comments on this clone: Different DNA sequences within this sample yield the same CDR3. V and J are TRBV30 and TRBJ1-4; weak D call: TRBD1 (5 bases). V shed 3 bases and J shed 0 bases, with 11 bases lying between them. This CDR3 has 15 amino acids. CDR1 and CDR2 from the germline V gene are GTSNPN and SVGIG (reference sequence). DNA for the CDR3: TGTGCCTGGAGCCATAGAGGGGCAACTAATGAAAAACTGTTTTTT. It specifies CAWSHRGATNEKLFF.